The 14 T cell receptor beta chains below were found in one sample sequenced in a study of blood T cell repertoires in COVID-19. Clones were read by immunoSEQ multiplex PCR, and TCRdb kept only the in-frame ones, dropping some. The table lists hundreds of thousands of clones, about 90% of them singletons. Input material: PBMCs or T cells enriched from blood (not recorded which). All receptors come from a woman aged 25-40 years who had recovered from COVID-19.

The DNA for the CDR3 is TGCGCCAGCAGCTTGTTTAGCGGTCTAAGCTCCTACAATGAGCAGTTCTTC. Its translation: CASSLFSGLSSYNEQFF. The chain carries TRBV5-1 and TRBJ2-1; D perhaps matches TRBD2 (6 bases). CDR1 and CDR2 from the germline V gene are SGHRS and YFSETQ. V was pared by 1 base and J by 0 bases, with 14 bases between. There are 17 residues in the CDR3.

The genes are TRBV7-6 and TRBJ1-5; TRBD1 might be the D (5 bases). The CDR3 totals 16 residues. CDR1 and CDR2 (germline): SGHVS, FNYEAQ. V lost 1 base and J lost 0, with 10 bases in between. The CDR3 DNA reads as TGTGCCAGCAGCTTAGTGGGGGAGGCTAGCAATCAGCCCCAGCATTTT. Translation gives CASSLVGEASNQPQHF.

The chain has TRBV15 and TRBJ2-3, with D uncertain. Germline V gene sequence: CDR1 LNHNV, CDR2 YYDKDF (reference sequence). Trimming took 0 bases from V and 6 from J, leaving 7 bases between them. The CDR3 covers 13 residues. The CDR3 nucleotides read TGTGCCACCAGCAGAGATATGCAGGATACGCAGTATTTT. Its translation: CATSRDMQDTQYF.

This rearrangement joins TRBV7-9 to TRBJ1-6, with D perhaps TRBD1 (5 bases). CDR1 is SEHNR, CDR2 FQNEAQ, per germline (reference sequence). This CDR3 is 17 amino acids long. The ends were cut back, 2 bases at V and 1 base at J, with 12 bases in the middle. Written as DNA, the CDR3 is TGTGCCAGCAGCTTATGGGCAGGGTGGTCCTATAATTCACCCCTCCACTTT. Amino acid sequence: CASSLWAGWSYNSPLHF.

The gene calls are TRBV6-6 and TRBJ2-7; 10 positions match TRBD1. Germline trimming cut 6 bases from V and 5 bases from J; bases unmatched to any gene: 7. CDR3 length equals 14 residues. Germline lookup yields CDR1 MNHNY and CDR2 SVGAGI (reference sequence). CDR3 sequence (DNA): TGTGCCAGCAGCCTGACAGGGGGCATCGACGAGCAGTACTTC. Protein sequence: CASSLTGGIDEQYF.

The rearrangement joins TRBV27 to TRBJ1-2, with D possibly being TRBD1 (5 bases). Germline V gene data show CDR1 as MNHEY and CDR2 as SMNVEV (reference sequence). This CDR3 has 12 amino acids. The V end was cut by 6 bases, the J end by 6 bases, with 11 bases between. The CDR3 DNA reads as TGTGCCAGCAGCCTGGGGGGGAATGGCTACACCTTC. This translates into CASSLGGNGYTF.

This chain connects TRBV19 to TRBJ2-3; the D is unclear. Germline lookup yields CDR1 LNHDA and CDR2 SQIVND (reference sequence). The ends were cut back, 0 bases at V and 3 bases at J, with 4 bases in the middle. The CDR3 sequence is 13 residues long. CDR3 sequence: CASSIDGTDTQYF. The DNA of the CDR3 is TGTGCCAGTAGTATAGACGGGACAGATACGCAGTATTTT.

CDR3 amino acids: CAWRTGQDQPQHF. CDR3 nucleotide sequence: TGTGCCTGGAGAACAGGGCAGGATCAGCCCCAGCATTTT. This chain joins TRBV30 and TRBJ1-5; perhaps TRBD1 as D (6 bases). Per the germline V gene, CDR1 is GTSNPN and CDR2 is SVGIG (reference sequence). V dropped 3 bases and J dropped 5 bases, with 11 bases sitting between them. CDR3 size: 13 residues.

The chain uses TRBV2 and TRBJ1-4; unclear D gene. The CDR3 extends over 12 amino acids. Trimming shortened V by 6 bases and J by 7 bases, and 9 bases separated the two germline ends. Germline loops: CDR1 SNHLY, CDR2 FYNNEI. The CDR3 bases are TGTGCCAGCAGCGCACCGGGTGAAAAACTGTTTTTT. Its protein is CASSAPGEKLFF.

The chain carries TRBV10-3 and TRBJ1-1, with 8 bases identical to TRBD1. The germline gives CDR1 ENHRY, CDR2 SYGVKD. CDR3 length: 16 residues. The ends lost 1 base at V and 2 bases at J; junction bases unmatched: 6. DNA for the CDR3: TGTGCCATCAGTGAGTGGGGGGGACAGGAAAACACTGAAGCTTTCTTT. Translation gives CAISEWGGQENTEAFF.

The chain links TRBV6-5 to TRBJ2-3; tentative D call: TRBD1 (7 bases). Germline CDR1 is MNHEY and CDR2 is SVGAGI. V gave up 0 bases and J gave up 3 bases, with 13 bases separating them. CDR3 size: 16 residues. The CDR3 loop is CASSYSSQGGTDTQYF. Written as DNA, the CDR3 is TGTGCCAGCAGTTACTCGAGCCAGGGGGGTACAGATACGCAGTATTTT.

The gene calls are TRBV9 and TRBJ2-7, with 10 bases that match TRBD1. After removal of 4 bases from V and 4 bases from J, the junction contained 5 bases not matched to a gene. The CDR3 extends over 14 amino acids. Germline V gene data show CDR1 as SGDLS and CDR2 as YYNGEE. The CDR3 bases are TGTGCCAGCAGCCCCGGGACAGGGGTTTACGAGCAGTACTTC. Residues: CASSPGTGVYEQYF.

This clone has a handful of counts. V gene TRBV24-1 combines with J gene TRBJ1-5; D remains ambiguous. This CDR3 is built from 14 residues. The V gene lost 6 bases and the J gene lost 0 bases, with 8 bases spanning the gap. In germline, CDR1 is KGHDR, CDR2 SFDVKD. CDR3 protein: CATSSGNSNQPQHF. CDR3 coding DNA: TGTGCCACCAGTTCGGGGAATAGCAATCAGCCCCAGCATTTT.

The rearrangement links TRBV15 to TRBJ1-6, with TRBD1 identical over 11 bases. CDR3 length: 13 amino acids. Germline V gene lookup returns CDR1 LNHNV and CDR2 YYDKDF (reference sequence). V was pared by 8 bases and J by 8 bases, with 2 bases of the junction left unmatched. Here the CDR3 reads CATRTGGDSPLHF. The CDR3 nucleotides are TGTGCCACCCGGACAGGGGGCGATTCACCCCTCCACTTT.